In this sample, the clone carrying this TCR beta chain turned up once. The data are from a study of blood T cell repertoires in COVID-19. Study information: Donors in the United States, Italy and Spain gave samples during acute or convalescent COVID-19. From T cells, B-cell-depleted T cells, or PBMCs came the material, which was cDNA or gDNA.

Methods used by the authors: Using reference gene primer amplification, nucleated cell counts were estimated. TCRdb's copy holds only in-frame clones and misses some; the assay was immunoSEQ multiplex PCR. From that table come the V and J calls and clone size; the DNA was used to work out D and trimming. Of 50,000 to 55,000 clones in the sample, about 83% were seen once. Unmatched junction bases numbered 7, after V lost 0 bases and J lost 7 bases. Germline CDR1 SGHRS, CDR2 YFSETQ. CDR3 length: 15 residues. The source is a man aged 45 to 65 with acute or convalescent COVID-19. The gene calls are TRBV5-1 and TRBJ2-3; TRBD2 aligns across 8 bases. Sequencing was performed on peripheral blood. The DNA of the CDR3 is TGCGCCAGCAGCTTGGGAGCGGGAGAACGAAATACGCAGTATTTT. Translation: CASSLGAGERNTQYF.